Listed below are T cell receptor beta chains from one sample, sequenced in a study of cytomegalovirus exposure and HLA in healthy donors. Clones were read by immunoSEQ multiplex PCR, and TCRdb kept only the in-frame ones, dropping some. The table lists around 130,000 clones, 80% of them singletons. The specimen sequenced was PBMCs. Receptors originate from a man aged 25-45 years in good health and CMV-seronegative. The CDR3 runs from the conserved cysteine through the conserved F or W. D genes are given only for firm matches. The size field is filled for only some rows; it gives once, few, many or a size class.

J gene: TRBJ2-5
clone size: -
D gene: -
V gene: TRBV12-5
CDR3 length: 14
CDR3 protein: CASGLVEGGETQYF
CDR3 DNA: TGTGCTAGTGGTTTGGTAGAGGGGGGGGAGACCCAGTACTTC

J gene: TRBJ2-7
clone size: few
D gene: -
V gene: TRBV4-1
CDR3 length: 15
CDR3 protein: CASSPRTALSYEQYF
CDR3 DNA: TGCGCCAGCAGCCCACGGACAGCCCTCTCCTACGAGCAGTACTTC

J gene: TRBJ1-1
clone size: -
D gene: -
V gene: TRBV28
CDR3 length: 15
CDR3 protein: CASSFQGGGRPEAFF
CDR3 DNA: TGTGCCAGCAGTTTCCAGGGAGGGGGAAGGCCTGAAGCTTTCTTT

J gene: TRBJ1-5
clone size: -
D gene: -
V gene: TRBV30
CDR3 length: 16
CDR3 protein: CAWSRLLDGGMSPQHF
CDR3 DNA: TGTGCCTGGAGTAGACTATTGGACGGTGGAATGTCGCCCCAGCATTTT

J gene: TRBJ2-1
clone size: -
D gene: TRBD2
V gene: TRBV7-8
CDR3 length: 15
CDR3 protein: CASSPKRGTYNEQFF
CDR3 DNA: TGTGCCAGCAGCCCGAAGCGGGGGACGTACAATGAGCAGTTCTTC

J gene: TRBJ2-7
clone size: -
D gene: TRBD2
V gene: TRBV7-9
CDR3 length: 17
CDR3 protein: CASSLMGLSGSVEEQYF
CDR3 DNA: TGTGCCAGCAGCTTAATGGGATTGAGCGGGAGCGTCGAAGAGCAGTACTTC

J gene: TRBJ1-1
clone size: few
D gene: -
V gene: TRBV7-3
CDR3 length: 13
CDR3 protein: CASSSLQGGRVFF
CDR3 DNA: TGTGCCAGCAGCTCACTACAGGGCGGCCGGGTTTTCTTT

J gene: TRBJ2-2
clone size: -
D gene: TRBD2
V gene: TRBV10-1
CDR3 length: 15
CDR3 protein: CASSESTGGTGELFF
CDR3 DNA: TGCGCCAGCAGTGAGTCTACGGGGGGCACCGGGGAGCTGTTTTTT

J gene: TRBJ2-1
clone size: -
D gene: -
V gene: TRBV29-1
CDR3 length: 14
CDR3 protein: CSVESQGSYNEQFF
CDR3 DNA: TGCAGCGTTGAATCGCAGGGGTCCTACAATGAGCAGTTCTTC

J gene: TRBJ2-7
clone size: -
D gene: TRBD2
V gene: TRBV27
CDR3 length: 16
CDR3 protein: CASSLTGLAGRYEQYF
CDR3 DNA: TGTGCCAGCAGTTTAACTGGACTAGCGGGACGGTACGAGCAGTACTTC

J gene: TRBJ2-1
clone size: -
D gene: TRBD2
V gene: TRBV4-3
CDR3 length: 17
CDR3 protein: CASSHDPGLGFYNEQFF
CDR3 DNA: TGCGCCAGCAGCCATGATCCGGGACTAGGATTCTACAATGAGCAGTTCTTC

J gene: TRBJ1-4
clone size: few
D gene: -
V gene: TRBV30
CDR3 length: 13
CDR3 protein: CAWSLATNEKLFF
CDR3 DNA: TGTGCCTGGAGTCTCGCAACTAATGAAAAACTGTTTTTT

J gene: TRBJ2-5
clone size: -
D gene: -
V gene: TRBV7-2
CDR3 length: 14
CDR3 protein: CASSERVVFGAQYF
CDR3 DNA: TGTGCCAGCAGCGAAAGAGTGGTGTTCGGGGCCCAGTACTTC

J gene: TRBJ2-7
clone size: -
D gene: TRBD2
V gene: TRBV6-5
CDR3 length: 15
CDR3 protein: CASSLTSGETYEQYF
CDR3 DNA: TGTGCCAGCAGTTTGACTAGCGGGGAGACCTACGAGCAGTACTTC

J gene: TRBJ1-1
clone size: -
D gene: -
V gene: TRBV30
CDR3 length: 14
CDR3 protein: CAWSDGLQDTEAFF
CDR3 DNA: TGTGCCTGGAGTGATGGCCTGCAGGACACTGAAGCTTTCTTT

J gene: TRBJ2-1
clone size: -
D gene: -
V gene: TRBV7-2
CDR3 length: 15
CDR3 protein: CASSLVSGGYNEQFF
CDR3 DNA: TGTGCCAGCAGCTTAGTTAGCGGAGGATACAATGAGCAGTTCTTC

J gene: TRBJ1-1
clone size: few
D gene: -
V gene: TRBV27
CDR3 length: 15
CDR3 protein: CASSLSRRVGTEAFF
CDR3 DNA: TGTGCCAGCAGTTTATCTCGGAGGGTAGGCACTGAAGCTTTCTTT

J gene: TRBJ2-7
clone size: -
D gene: TRBD2
V gene: TRBV6-5
CDR3 length: 15
CDR3 protein: CATFPSALAVVEQYF
CDR3 DNA: TGTGCCACTTTCCCGAGTGCCCTAGCGGTAGTCGAGCAGTACTTC

J gene: TRBJ1-1
clone size: -
D gene: TRBD1
V gene: TRBV6-1
CDR3 length: 14
CDR3 protein: CASALDRARTEAFF
CDR3 DNA: TGTGCCAGTGCACTGGACAGGGCTCGTACTGAAGCTTTCTTT

J gene: TRBJ2-2
clone size: -
D gene: TRBD1
V gene: TRBV27
CDR3 length: 14
CDR3 protein: CASTWDRNTGELFF
CDR3 DNA: TGTGCCAGCACATGGGACAGAAACACCGGGGAGCTGTTTTTT

J gene: TRBJ2-7
clone size: -
D gene: TRBD1
V gene: TRBV11-3
CDR3 length: 14
CDR3 protein: CASSYGQGSYEQYF
CDR3 DNA: TGTGCCAGCAGCTACGGACAGGGGAGTTACGAGCAGTACTTC

J gene: TRBJ2-2
clone size: once
D gene: TRBD2
V gene: TRBV5-3
CDR3 length: 16
CDR3 protein: CARSLGLAGYTGELFF
CDR3 DNA: TGTGCCAGAAGCCTGGGACTAGCGGGTTACACCGGGGAGCTGTTTTTT

J gene: TRBJ1-3
clone size: -
D gene: -
V gene: TRBV6-6
CDR3 length: 14
CDR3 protein: CASRRGESGNTIYF
CDR3 DNA: TGTGCCAGCCGTCGCGGGGAGTCTGGAAACACCATATATTTT

J gene: TRBJ1-2
clone size: once
D gene: TRBD1
V gene: TRBV7-9
CDR3 length: 14
CDR3 protein: CASSFDRGAGGYTF
CDR3 DNA: TGTGCCAGCAGCTTTGACAGGGGGGCGGGGGGCTACACCTTC

J gene: TRBJ1-3
clone size: -
D gene: -
V gene: TRBV6-5
CDR3 length: 15
CDR3 protein: CASAGGFVSGNTIYF
CDR3 DNA: TGTGCCTCGGCGGGGGGTTTCGTCTCTGGAAACACCATATATTTT

J gene: TRBJ2-1
clone size: once
D gene: -
V gene: TRBV7-2
CDR3 length: 15
CDR3 protein: CASSPRTELHNEQFF
CDR3 DNA: TGTGCCAGCAGCCCCCGGACAGAGCTTCACAATGAGCAGTTCTTC

J gene: TRBJ2-1
clone size: -
D gene: TRBD2
V gene: TRBV4-3
CDR3 length: 20
CDR3 protein: CASSQGVTSGSKARYNEQFF
CDR3 DNA: TGCGCCAGCAGCCAGGGAGTGACTAGCGGGAGCAAAGCGAGGTACAATGAGCAGTTCTTC

J gene: TRBJ1-3
clone size: -
D gene: -
V gene: TRBV19
CDR3 length: 14
CDR3 protein: CASSRAHSGNTIYF
CDR3 DNA: TGTGCCAGTAGTAGGGCACACTCTGGAAACACCATATATTTT

J gene: TRBJ2-5
clone size: -
D gene: -
V gene: TRBV4-1
CDR3 length: 17
CDR3 protein: CASKLTGSSNLQETQYF
CDR3 DNA: TGCGCCAGCAAGTTAACGGGGTCGTCCAATCTCCAAGAGACCCAGTACTTC

J gene: TRBJ1-1
clone size: -
D gene: TRBD1
V gene: TRBV6-6
CDR3 length: 16
CDR3 protein: CASSRRDSTEDTEAFF
CDR3 DNA: TGTGCCAGCAGCCGACGGGACAGTACTGAGGACACTGAAGCTTTCTTT

J gene: TRBJ2-7
clone size: -
D gene: TRBD2
V gene: TRBV5-1
CDR3 length: 16
CDR3 protein: CASSLDPSGTTYEQYF
CDR3 DNA: TGCGCCAGCAGCTTGGATCCTAGCGGGACCACCTACGAGCAGTACTTC

J gene: TRBJ2-3
clone size: -
D gene: TRBD2
V gene: TRBV28
CDR3 length: 14
CDR3 protein: CASSPGLVPDTQYF
CDR3 DNA: TGTGCCAGCAGTCCGGGACTAGTCCCAGATACGCAGTATTTT

J gene: TRBJ2-2
clone size: -
D gene: TRBD2
V gene: TRBV27
CDR3 length: 15
CDR3 protein: CASSSPGTSNGELFF
CDR3 DNA: TGTGCCAGCAGTTCCCCCGGGACTAGTAACGGGGAGCTGTTTTTT

J gene: TRBJ2-7
clone size: -
D gene: -
V gene: TRBV5-1
CDR3 length: 14
CDR3 protein: CASSLRFGHYEQYF
CDR3 DNA: TGCGCCAGCAGCTTGAGGTTCGGACACTACGAGCAGTACTTC

J gene: TRBJ2-3
clone size: -
D gene: -
V gene: TRBV7-9
CDR3 length: 15
CDR3 protein: CASSLEEGFTDTQYF
CDR3 DNA: TGTGCCAGCAGCTTAGAGGAGGGATTCACAGATACGCAGTATTTT

J gene: TRBJ2-7
clone size: -
D gene: TRBD1
V gene: TRBV5-6
CDR3 length: 17
CDR3 protein: CASSFSFRTGDYYEQYF
CDR3 DNA: TGTGCCAGCAGCTTTTCGTTTCGGACAGGGGACTACTACGAGCAGTACTTC

J gene: TRBJ2-3
clone size: -
D gene: -
V gene: TRBV28
CDR3 length: 10
CDR3 protein: CATLTDTQYF
CDR3 DNA: TGTGCCACCCTCACAGATACGCAGTATTTT

J gene: TRBJ1-1
clone size: -
D gene: -
V gene: TRBV5-8
CDR3 length: 14
CDR3 protein: CASSMSQINTEAFF
CDR3 DNA: TGTGCCAGCAGCATGTCCCAGATCAACACTGAAGCTTTCTTT

J gene: TRBJ2-5
clone size: -
D gene: TRBD1
V gene: TRBV7-9
CDR3 length: 13
CDR3 protein: CASSRDRAETQYF
CDR3 DNA: TGTGCCAGCAGCCGGGACAGGGCAGAGACCCAGTACTTC

J gene: TRBJ2-7
clone size: -
D gene: TRBD2
V gene: TRBV28
CDR3 length: 14
CDR3 protein: CASSESGSSYEQYF
CDR3 DNA: TGTGCCAGCAGTGAAAGCGGGAGCTCCTACGAGCAGTACTTC

J gene: TRBJ2-7
clone size: -
D gene: TRBD2
V gene: TRBV29-1
CDR3 length: 16
CDR3 protein: CSVEDPGTSGNYEQYF
CDR3 DNA: TGCAGCGTTGAGGACCCCGGGACTAGCGGAAACTACGAGCAGTACTTC